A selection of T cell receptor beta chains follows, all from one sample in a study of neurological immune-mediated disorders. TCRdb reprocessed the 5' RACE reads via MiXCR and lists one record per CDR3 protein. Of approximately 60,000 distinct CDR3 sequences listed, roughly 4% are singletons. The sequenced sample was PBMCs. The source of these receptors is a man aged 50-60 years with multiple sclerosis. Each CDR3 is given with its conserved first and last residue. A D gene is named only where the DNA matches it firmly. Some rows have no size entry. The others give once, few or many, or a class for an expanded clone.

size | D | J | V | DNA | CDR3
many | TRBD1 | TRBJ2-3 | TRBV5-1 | TGCGCCAGCAGACGATCCGGACAGGCCACAGATACGCAGTATTTT | CASRRSGQATDTQYF
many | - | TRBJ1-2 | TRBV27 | TGTGCCAGCAGTCCAGACTACACAGGGAACTATGGCTACACCTTC | CASSPDYTGNYGYTF
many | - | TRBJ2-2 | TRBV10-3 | TGTGCCATCAGGAACAGGGTGTCTACCGGGGAGCTGTTTTTT | CAIRNRVSTGELFF
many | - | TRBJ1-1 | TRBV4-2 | TGTGCCAGCAGCCAAACCCACAGGGCCATGAACACTGAAGCTTTCTTT | CASSQTHRAMNTEAFF
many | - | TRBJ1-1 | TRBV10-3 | TGTGCCATCAGTGGTTTCGCGGGGATGAACACTGAAGCTTTCTTT | CAISGFAGMNTEAFF
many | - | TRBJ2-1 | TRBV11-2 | TGTGCCAGCAGCTTAGTTACGGGGTTTGGGAATGAGCAGTTCTTC | CASSLVTGFGNEQFF
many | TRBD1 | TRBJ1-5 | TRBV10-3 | TGTGCCATCAGCACCAGGGGGACACCCGGTCAGCCCCAGCATTTT | CAISTRGTPGQPQHF
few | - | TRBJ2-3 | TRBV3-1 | TGTGCCAGCAGCCAAGTTAAACGCACAGATACGCAGTATTTT | CASSQVKRTDTQYF
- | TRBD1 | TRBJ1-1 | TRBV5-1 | TGCGCCAGCAGCTTGGGGGGCCAGGGGGGCACTGAAGCTTTCTTT | CASSLGGQGGTEAFF
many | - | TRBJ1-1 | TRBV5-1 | TGCGCCAGCAGCGGACTGGTAGCTGGGTCCACTGAAGCTTTCTTT | CASSGLVAGSTEAFF
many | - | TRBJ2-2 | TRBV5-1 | TGCGCCAGCAGCCCGGGGACAATCGGCGGGACCGGGGAGCTGTTTTTT | CASSPGTIGGTGELFF
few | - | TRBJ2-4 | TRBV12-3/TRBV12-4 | TGTGCCAGCAGTTTGGTTCGGGCAGGGGATTTCAACATTCAGTACTTC | CASSLVRAGDFNIQYF
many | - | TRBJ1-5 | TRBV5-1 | TGCGCCAGCAGCTTAAGGGGGTATCAGCCCCAGCATTTT | CASSLRGYQPQHF
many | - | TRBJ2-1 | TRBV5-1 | TGCGCCAGCAGCTTGGCGGCCAGGGTCGGCAATGAGCAGTTCTTC | CASSLAARVGNEQFF
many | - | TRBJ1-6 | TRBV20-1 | TGCAGTGCTAGAGATGCGGTCTCCTATAATTCACCCCTCAACTTT | CSARDAVSYNSPLNF
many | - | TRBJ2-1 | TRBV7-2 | TGCGCCAGCAGCTTGGTCAGCTACAATGAGCAGTTCTTC | CASSLVSYNEQFF
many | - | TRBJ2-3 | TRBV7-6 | TGTGCCAGCAGCTTACTCCGAGCAACAGATACGCAGTATTTT | CASSLLRATDTQYF
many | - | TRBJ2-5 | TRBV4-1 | TGCGCCAGCAGCCAAGATCCGGGGGCTGGGGAGACCCAGTACTTC | CASSQDPGAGETQYF
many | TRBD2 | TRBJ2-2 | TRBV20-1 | TGCAGTGCCCTCCGACTAGCGGGGGGTTATGGGTATAGGGAGCTGTTTTTT | CSALRLAGGYGYRELFF
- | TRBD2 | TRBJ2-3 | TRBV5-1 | TGCGCCAGCAACGGGGGGGGGCGCACAGATACGCAGTATTTT | CASNGGGRTDTQYF
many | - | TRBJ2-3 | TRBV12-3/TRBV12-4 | TGTGCCAGCAGTTTATGGCTAGCAGAAGATACGCAGTATTTT | CASSLWLAEDTQYF
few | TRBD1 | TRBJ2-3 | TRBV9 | TGTGCCAGCAGCGTAGGACAGGGGGTAAGCACAGATACGCAGTATTTT | CASSVGQGVSTDTQYF
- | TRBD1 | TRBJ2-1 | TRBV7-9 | TGCGCCAGCAGCGCCACCCCGGGACAGGGGGCGTATGAGCAGTTCTTC | CASSATPGQGAYEQFF
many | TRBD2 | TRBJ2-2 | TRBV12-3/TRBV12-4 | TGTGCCAGCAGTTTTAGGAGCGGGGGCTCGAACACCGGGGAGCTGTTTTTT | CASSFRSGGSNTGELFF
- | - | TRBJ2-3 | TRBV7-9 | TGTGCCAGCAGCCGGGTGGGCACAGATACGCAGTATTTT | CASSRVGTDTQYF
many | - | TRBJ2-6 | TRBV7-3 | TGTGCCAGCAGCTTAACAGGGGGCTCTGGGGCCAACGTCCTGACTTTC | CASSLTGGSGANVLTF
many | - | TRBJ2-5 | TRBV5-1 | TGCGCCAGCAGCTTGGGGCCAGAGCAAGAGACCCAGTACTTC | CASSLGPEQETQYF
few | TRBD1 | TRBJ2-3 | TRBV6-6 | TGTGCCAGCAGACCCGGGACAGCCAGCACAGATACGCAGTATTTT | CASRPGTASTDTQYF
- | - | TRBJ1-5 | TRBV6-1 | TGTGCCAGCAGGGGACGGATTAGCAATCAGCCCCAGCATTTT | CASRGRISNQPQHF
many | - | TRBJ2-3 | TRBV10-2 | TGCGCCAGCGCGGGACCGTTCACAGATACGCAGTATTTT | CASAGPFTDTQYF
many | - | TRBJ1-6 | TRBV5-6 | TGTGCCAGCAGCTTGTCGAGATTATGGTTACCCCTCAACTTT | CASSLSRLWLPLNF
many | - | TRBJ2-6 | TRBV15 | TGTGCCACCAGCAGAGATATTGGGGCCAACGTCCTGACTTTC | CATSRDIGANVLTF
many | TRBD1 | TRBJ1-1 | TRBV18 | TGTGCCAGCTCACCGACAGGGATTGCCACTGAAGCTTTCTTT | CASSPTGIATEAFF
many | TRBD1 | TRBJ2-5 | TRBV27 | TGTGCCAGCAGTCCTAATCCACTCACAGGGGTAAAAGTCGGAGAGACCCAGTACTTC | CASSPNPLTGVKVGETQYF
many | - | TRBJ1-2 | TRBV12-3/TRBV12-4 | TGTGCCAGCAGTATTATTGGGCAGGAGGTCTTC | CASSIIGQEVF
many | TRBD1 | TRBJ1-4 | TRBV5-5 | TGTGCCAGCAGCTTCGAGACAGGGGTTGAAAAACTGTTTTTT | CASSFETGVEKLFF
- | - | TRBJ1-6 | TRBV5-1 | TGCGCCAGCAGCCTCATTACCGGGACATATAATTCACCCCTCCACTTT | CASSLITGTYNSPLHF
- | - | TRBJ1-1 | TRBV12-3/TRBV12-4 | TGTGCCAGCAGCCCTACAGGGCCCCGGGGTCGGTACACTGAAGCTTTCTTT | CASSPTGPRGRYTEAFF
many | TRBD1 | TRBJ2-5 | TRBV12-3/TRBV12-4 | TGTGCCAGCAGCAACCGGGACAGGCAAGAGACCCAGTACTTC | CASSNRDRQETQYF
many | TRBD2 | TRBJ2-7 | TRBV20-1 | TGCAGTGCTAGATCGCCCCTTGCGGGGGGGGCCGAGCAGTACTTC | CSARSPLAGGAEQYF
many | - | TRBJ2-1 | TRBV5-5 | TGTGCCAGCAGCTTTGAGGCAGCGATTTTCAATGAGCAGTTCTTC | CASSFEAAIFNEQFF
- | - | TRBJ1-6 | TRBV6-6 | TGTGCCAGCAGTTACGGGGGCGTGAGGAATTCACCCCTCAACTTT | CASSYGGVRNSPLNF
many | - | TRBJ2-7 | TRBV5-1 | TGCGCCAGCAGAGTCCAGGGAACCTACGAGCAGTACTTC | CASRVQGTYEQYF
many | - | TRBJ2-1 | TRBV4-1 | TGCGCCAGCATCCCCTCAGGTCGAGGGGGTACCTACAATGAGCAGTTCTTC | CASIPSGRGGTYNEQFF
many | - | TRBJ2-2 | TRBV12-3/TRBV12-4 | TGTGCCAGCAGTTTCGGTGCGGGGGCCGGCACCGGGGAGCTGTTTTTT | CASSFGAGAGTGELFF
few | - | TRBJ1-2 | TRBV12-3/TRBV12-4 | TGTGCCAGCATGGGGTTGCCGGGGGCGGGTGGCTACACCTTC | CASMGLPGAGGYTF
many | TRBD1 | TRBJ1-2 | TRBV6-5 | TGTGCCAGCAGAAAGACAGGGTCCTATGGCTACACCTTC | CASRKTGSYGYTF
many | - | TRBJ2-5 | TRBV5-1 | TGCGCCAGCAGCTTGGCCGTTTACCACCAAGAGACCCAGTACTTC | CASSLAVYHQETQYF
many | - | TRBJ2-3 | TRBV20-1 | TGCAGTGCTAGCTCCGATACGCAGTATTTT | CSASSDTQYF
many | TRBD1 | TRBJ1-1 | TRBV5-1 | TGCGCCAGCAGCTACTCCACAGGGGTTTCCACTGAAGCTTTCTTT | CASSYSTGVSTEAFF
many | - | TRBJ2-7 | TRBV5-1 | TGCGCCAGCAGCTCCGGGACCCAACCCGGAGAGCAGTACTTC | CASSSGTQPGEQYF
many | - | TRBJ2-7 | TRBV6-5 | TGTGCCAGCAGTTCCACCTCGGTCAGGGGCTACGAGCAGTACTTC | CASSSTSVRGYEQYF
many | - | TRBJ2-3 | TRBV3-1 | TGTGCCAGCAGCCAAGATCGGGGCCGGGCCCTGTATTTT | CASSQDRGRALYF
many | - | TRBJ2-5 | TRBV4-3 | TGCGCCAGCAGCCCCGGACAGACTTACTCAGAGACCCAGTACTTC | CASSPGQTYSETQYF
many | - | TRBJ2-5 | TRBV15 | TGTGCCACCAGCAAGCAAGAGACCCAGTACTTC | CATSKQETQYF
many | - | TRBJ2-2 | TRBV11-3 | TGTGCCAGCAGCGGGGGGAACACCGGGGAGCTGTTTTTT | CASSGGNTGELFF
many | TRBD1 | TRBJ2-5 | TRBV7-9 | TGTGCCAGCAGTCCTACGGGACAGGGCCAAGAGACCCAGTACTTC | CASSPTGQGQETQYF
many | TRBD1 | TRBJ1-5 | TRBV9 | TGTGCCAGCAGCGAGGGACAGGGGAATCAGCCCCAGCATTTT | CASSEGQGNQPQHF
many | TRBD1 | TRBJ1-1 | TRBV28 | TGTGCCAGCAGTTTAGTCCCAGGGGGCAATATGAACACTGAAGCTTTCTTT | CASSLVPGGNMNTEAFF